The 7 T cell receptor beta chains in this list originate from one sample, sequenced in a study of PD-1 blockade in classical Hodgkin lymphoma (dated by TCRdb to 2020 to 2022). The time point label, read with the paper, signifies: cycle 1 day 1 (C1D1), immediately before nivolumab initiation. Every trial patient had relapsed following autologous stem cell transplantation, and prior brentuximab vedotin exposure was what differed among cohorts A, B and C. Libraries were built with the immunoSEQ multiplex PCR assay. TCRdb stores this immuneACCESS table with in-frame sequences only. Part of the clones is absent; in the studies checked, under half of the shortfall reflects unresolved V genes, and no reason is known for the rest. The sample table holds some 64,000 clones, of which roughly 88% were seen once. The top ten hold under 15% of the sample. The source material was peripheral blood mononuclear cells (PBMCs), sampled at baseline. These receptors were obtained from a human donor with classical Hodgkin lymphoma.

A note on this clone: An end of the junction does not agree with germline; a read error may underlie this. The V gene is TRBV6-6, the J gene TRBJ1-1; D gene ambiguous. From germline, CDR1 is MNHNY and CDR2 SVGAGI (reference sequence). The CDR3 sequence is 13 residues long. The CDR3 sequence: CASSSYMNPEAFF. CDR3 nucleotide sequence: TGTGCCAGCAGTTCCTACATGAACCCTGAAGCTTTCTTT.

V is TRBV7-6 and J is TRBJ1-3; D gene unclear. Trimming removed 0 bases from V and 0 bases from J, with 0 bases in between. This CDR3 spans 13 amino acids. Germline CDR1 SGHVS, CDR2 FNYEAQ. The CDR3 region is CASSLASGNTIYF. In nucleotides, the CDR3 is TGTGCCAGCAGCTTAGCCTCTGGAAACACCATATATTTT.

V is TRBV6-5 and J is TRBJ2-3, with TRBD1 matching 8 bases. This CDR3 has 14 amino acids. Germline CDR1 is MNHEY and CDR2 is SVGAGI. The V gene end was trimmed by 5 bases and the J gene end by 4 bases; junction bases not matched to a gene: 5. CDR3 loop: CASSLKQGADTQYF. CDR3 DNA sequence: TGTGCCAGCAGTCTTAAACAGGGGGCAGATACGCAGTATTTT.

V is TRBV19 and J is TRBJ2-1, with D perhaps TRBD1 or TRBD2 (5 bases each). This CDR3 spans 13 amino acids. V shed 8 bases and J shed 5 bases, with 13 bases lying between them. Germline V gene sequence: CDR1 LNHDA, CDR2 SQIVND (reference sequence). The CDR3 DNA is TGTGCCAGTGGGGGAGACATAAACAATGAGCAGTTCTTC. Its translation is CASGGDINNEQFF.

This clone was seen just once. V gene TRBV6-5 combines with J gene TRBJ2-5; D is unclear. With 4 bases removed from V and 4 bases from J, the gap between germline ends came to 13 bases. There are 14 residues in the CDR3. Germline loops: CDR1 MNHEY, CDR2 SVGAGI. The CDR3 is CASSLAASIETQYF. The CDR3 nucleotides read TGTGCCAGCAGTTTAGCCGCGTCTATAGAGACCCAGTACTTC.

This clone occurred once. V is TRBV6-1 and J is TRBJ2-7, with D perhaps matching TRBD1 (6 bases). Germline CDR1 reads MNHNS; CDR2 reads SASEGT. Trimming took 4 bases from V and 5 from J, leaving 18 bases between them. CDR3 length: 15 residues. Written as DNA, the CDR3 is TGTGCCAGCAGTGCCCTGGGAAACAGGGCCCACGAGCAGTACTTC. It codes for CASSALGNRAHEQYF.

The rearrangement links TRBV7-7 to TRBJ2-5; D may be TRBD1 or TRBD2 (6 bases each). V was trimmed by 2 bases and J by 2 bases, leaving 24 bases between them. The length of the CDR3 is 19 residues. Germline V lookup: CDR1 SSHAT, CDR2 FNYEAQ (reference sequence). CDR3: CASSLKLGGRQLVQETQYF. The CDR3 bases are TGTGCCAGCAGCTTAAAGCTGGGGGGCCGACAGCTGGTTCAAGAGACCCAGTACTTC. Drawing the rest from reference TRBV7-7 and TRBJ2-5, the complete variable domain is GAGVSQSPRYKVTKRGQDVTLRCDPISSHATLYWYQQALGQGPEFLTYFNYEAQPDKSGLPSDRFSAERPEGSISTLTIQRTEQRDSAMYRCASSLKLGGRQLVQETQYFGPGTRLLVL.